The sequence of this T cell receptor beta chain was determined in a study of T-cell reconstitution after alpha-beta-depleted transplantation in children. Unique molecular identifiers were used to barcode this TCRbeta library. From the PCR reads, TCRdb called clonotypes with MiXCR, one entry per CDR3 protein. The sample yields 550,000 to 600,000 distinct CDR3 sequences, 20% to 25% seen once. In germline, CDR1 is SNHLY, CDR2 FYNNEI. CDR3 length: 13 residues. Study conclusions and caveats: T-cell counts and diversity at one year following transplant were attributed mainly to newly produced T cells.

This clonotype was detected once. The antigen is undetermined. This material consisted of PBMCs, mostly from graft donor cells, taken 360 days after TCRalphabeta/CD19-depleted stem cell transplant. This chain connects TRBV2 to TRBJ1-5; D call uncertain. The TCR was taken from a boy in the first two years of life who had a stem cell transplant for acute myeloid leukemia, so the T cells may come from the graft donor. This CDR3 reads CTFCYSSNQPQHF. CDR3 in DNA: TGTACCTTCTGTTACAGTAGCAATCAGCCCCAGCATTTT.